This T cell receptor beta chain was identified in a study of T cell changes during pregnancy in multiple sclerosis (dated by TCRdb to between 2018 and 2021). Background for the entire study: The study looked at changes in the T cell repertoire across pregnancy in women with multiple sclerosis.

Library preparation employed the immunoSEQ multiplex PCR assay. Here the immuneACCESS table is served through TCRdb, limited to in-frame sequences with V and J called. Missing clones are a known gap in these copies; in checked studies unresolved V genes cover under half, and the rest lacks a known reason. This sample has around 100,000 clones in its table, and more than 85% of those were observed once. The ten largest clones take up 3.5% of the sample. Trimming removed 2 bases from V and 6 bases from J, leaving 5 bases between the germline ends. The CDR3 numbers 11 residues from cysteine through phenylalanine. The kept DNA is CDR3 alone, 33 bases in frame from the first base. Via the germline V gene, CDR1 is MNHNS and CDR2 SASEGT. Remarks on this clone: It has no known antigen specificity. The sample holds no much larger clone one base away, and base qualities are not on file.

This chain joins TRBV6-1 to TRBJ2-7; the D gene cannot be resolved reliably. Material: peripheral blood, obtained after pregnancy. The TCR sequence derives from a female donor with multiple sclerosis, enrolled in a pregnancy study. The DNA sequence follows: TGTGCCAGCAGTGAAATCTCCGAGCAGTACTTC. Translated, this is CASSEISEQYF.